A single sample gave rise to the 28 T cell receptor beta chains below, sequenced in a study of beta chain features in type 1 diabetes. Isolated RNA was reverse transcribed in full, so expressed TCRB transcripts were sequenced. The method was immunoSEQ multiplex PCR; TCRdb's version includes in-frame clones alone and lacks a portion of them. The sample records under 450,000 clones, roughly 13% being singletons. The sample consisted of naive CD4+ T cells from blood. These receptors were collected from a man aged 25-45 years in good health.

This chain connects TRBV7-2 to TRBJ2-3, with 7 bases that match TRBD2. Germline CDR1 and CDR2: SGHTA and FQGNSA. The CDR3 consists of 14 residues. This CDR3 reads CAARGRAGTDTQYF. The CDR3 nucleotides are TGTGCAGCCAGAGGGAGGGCGGGCACAGATACGCAGTATTTT.

The rearrangement uses TRBV6-5 and TRBJ1-1; tentatively, D is TRBD1 (5 bases). Germline V gives CDR1 MNHEY, CDR2 SVGAGI. CDR3 size: 13 residues. Trimming removed 5 bases from V and 5 bases from J, with 12 bases in between. This CDR3 is CASSPGYLTEAFF. CDR3 DNA sequence: TGTGCCAGCAGTCCAGGGTATTTGACTGAAGCTTTCTTT.

The V and J genes are TRBV7-9 and TRBJ1-2; D is ambiguous. This CDR3 is 12 amino acids long. V was pared by 1 base and J by 6 bases, with 6 bases between. Germline CDR1 SEHNR, CDR2 FQNEAQ (reference sequence). CDR3 nucleotide sequence: TGTGCCAGCAGCTTAGAGGCGCATGGCTACACCTTC. Encoded protein: CASSLEAHGYTF. Variable domain in full (rest from reference TRBV7-9 and TRBJ1-2): DTGVSQNPRHKITKRGQNVTFRCDPISEHNRLYWYRQTLGQGPEFLTYFQNEAQLEKSRLLSDRFSAERPKGSFSTLEIQRTEQGDSAMYLCASSLEAHGYTFGSGTRLTVV.

This clone was counted only a few times. The chain is built from TRBV2 and TRBJ1-1; perhaps TRBD1 as D (5 bases). The CDR3 is made up of 16 amino acids. Trimming left V 5 bases short and J 5 bases short, with 21 bases between. Germline lookup yields CDR1 SNHLY and CDR2 FYNNEI. The CDR3 sequence: CASSLESTSQGTEAFF. CDR3 in DNA: TGTGCCAGCAGTCTCGAGTCCACGTCCCAGGGTACTGAAGCTTTCTTT.

The chain has TRBV7-3 and TRBJ2-3, with unresolved D. Trimming took 3 bases from V and 5 from J, leaving 9 bases between them. There are 13 residues in the CDR3. Germline assignment: CDR1 SGHTA and CDR2 FQGTGA. CDR3 DNA: TGTGCCAGCAGCTTTGTAAGGGAAGATACGCAGTATTTT. Its protein product is CASSFVREDTQYF.

This clone was found a few times. For the CDR3, the DNA is TGTGCCTGGAGTGGATTGGTCGGCACTGAAGCTTTCTTT. Translating it yields CAWSGLVGTEAFF. V usage is TRBV30 and J usage is TRBJ1-1; D uncertain. V lost 1 base and J lost 4, with 10 bases in between. The CDR3 covers 13 residues. The germline V gene encodes CDR1 GTSNPN and CDR2 SVGIG (reference sequence).

The chain joins TRBV30 to TRBJ1-3; D gene uncertain. The V end lost 2 bases, the J end lost 0 bases, and 8 bases lay between the germline ends. The CDR3 covers 14 residues. Per the germline V gene, CDR1 is GTSNPN and CDR2 is SVGIG (reference sequence). The CDR3 coding sequence is TGTGCCTGGAGTTTGTCGGTCTCTGGAAACACCATATATTTT. The encoded protein is CAWSLSVSGNTIYF.

This chain uses TRBV11-2 with TRBJ1-1; 10 positions match TRBD1. Germline CDR1 is SGHAT and CDR2 is FQNNGV. The CDR3 totals 14 residues. V was pared by 5 bases and J by 2 bases, with 2 bases of the junction left unmatched. The CDR3 DNA is TGTGCCAGCAGCAGGACAGGGGGAAACACTGAAGCTTTCTTT. It encodes CASSRTGGNTEAFF.

The chain combines TRBV10-3 with TRBJ2-3; 10 nucleotides align to TRBD2. The CDR3 is made up of 15 amino acids. V gave up 4 bases and J gave up 0 bases; unmatched junction bases: 1. Per germline, CDR1 ENHRY and CDR2 SYGVKD. CDR3: CAISVTSGSTDTQYF. CDR3 in DNA: TGTGCCATCAGTGTGACTAGCGGGAGCACAGATACGCAGTATTTT.

V is TRBV5-1 and J is TRBJ2-5; D unclear. The CDR3 runs to 15 residues. CDR1 and CDR2 (germline): SGHRS, YFSETQ. Trimming took 0 bases from V and 0 from J, leaving 9 bases between them. The CDR3 DNA follows: TGCGCCAGCAGCTTGGACCCTAGGTACCAAGAGACCCAGTACTTC. Its translation is CASSLDPRYQETQYF.

This rearrangement joins TRBV19 to TRBJ2-3, with D unresolved. With 6 bases removed from V and 7 bases from J, the gap between germline ends came to 11 bases. Germline values: CDR1 LNHDA, CDR2 SQIVND (reference sequence). The CDR3 extends over 12 amino acids. The CDR3 DNA reads as TGTGCCAGTAGAAGCAGATCCTATACGCAGTATTTT. This gives the protein CASRSRSYTQYF.

The CDR3 protein is CASSIPLGRNTEAFF. The CDR3 DNA follows: TGTGCCAGCAGCATCCCCTTGGGGAGGAACACTGAAGCTTTCTTT. The gene calls are TRBV13 and TRBJ1-1; no clear D. The CDR3 runs 15 residues. The germline V and J ends were trimmed by 5 bases and 1 base, with 14 bases remaining between them. The germline V gene encodes CDR1 PRHDT and CDR2 FYEKMQ (reference sequence). Complete variable domain (other parts from reference TRBV13 and TRBJ1-1): AAGVIQSPRHLIKEKRETATLKCYPIPRHDTVYWYQQGPGQDPQFLISFYEKMQSDKGSIPDRFSAQQFSDYHSELNMSSLELGDSALYFCASSIPLGRNTEAFFGQGTRLTVV.

This clone was counted only a few times. The genes are TRBV5-4 and TRBJ1-2, with D possibly being TRBD1 (6 bases). In germline, CDR1 is SGHNT, CDR2 YYREEE (reference sequence). V was cut by 0 bases and J by 7 bases, with 13 bases left in between. The CDR3 extends over 14 amino acids. The CDR3 DNA sequence: TGTGCCAGCAGCTTGGAGGGGGAATTTGGTGGCTACACCTTC. Its protein product is CASSLEGEFGGYTF.

The chain employs TRBV18 and TRBJ1-2, with 11 bases lining up with TRBD1. CDR1 and CDR2 (germline): KGHSH, LQKENI. V was clipped by 4 bases and J by 2 bases; unmatched bases: 6. The CDR3 loop spans 16 amino acids. Here the CDR3 DNA reads TGTGCCAGCTCACTCCCCGGGACAGGGGGAAACTATGGCTACACCTTC. Amino acid sequence: CASSLPGTGGNYGYTF. Full variable domain (remainder filled in from reference TRBV18 and TRBJ1-2): NAGVMQNPRHLVRRRGQEARLRCSPMKGHSHVYWYRQLPEEGLKFMVYLQKENIIDESGMPKERFSAEFPKEGPSILRIQQVVRGDSAAYFCASSLPGTGGNYGYTFGSGTRLTVV.

CDR3: CAWRPKRDSYEQYV. DNA for the CDR3: TGTGCCTGGAGGCCAAAAAGGGACTCCTACGAGCAGTACGTC. The genes are TRBV30 and TRBJ2-7; D unclear. The germline gives CDR1 GTSNPN, CDR2 SVGIG (reference sequence). V was shortened by 3 bases and J by 0 bases, with 12 bases between the two germline ends. The CDR3 covers 14 residues.

The sample holds a few counts of this clone. The rearrangement links TRBV7-9 to TRBJ2-1; 9 nucleotides agree with TRBD1. The V gene end was trimmed by 6 bases and the J gene end by 3 bases; junction bases not matched to a gene: 3. Per the germline V gene, CDR1 is SEHNR and CDR2 is FQNEAQ (reference sequence). This CDR3 is built from 14 residues. The CDR3: CASRSGQGYNEQFF. The DNA for the CDR3 is TGTGCCAGCAGGTCGGGACAGGGCTACAATGAGCAGTTCTTC. Full variable domain (outside the CDR3, taken from reference TRBV7-9 and TRBJ2-1): DTGVSQNPRHKITKRGQNVTFRCDPISEHNRLYWYRQTLGQGPEFLTYFQNEAQLEKSRLLSDRFSAERPKGSFSTLEIQRTEQGDSAMYLCASRSGQGYNEQFFGPGTRLTVL.

The CDR3 spells CASVERERHNEQFF. CDR3 nucleotides: TGTGCCAGCGTAGAACGGGAGAGGCACAATGAGCAGTTCTTC. The V gene is TRBV7-9, the J gene TRBJ2-1, with D possibly matching TRBD2 (6 bases). CDR3 length: 14 residues. Germline V gives CDR1 SEHNR, CDR2 FQNEAQ (reference sequence). Trimming shortened V by 8 bases and J by 5 bases, and 16 bases separated the two germline ends.

The sample holds many counts of this clone. The V and J genes are TRBV6-1 and TRBJ2-4; D gene uncertain. Germline CDR1 and CDR2: MNHNS and SASEGT. CDR3 length: 16 residues. The V gene lost 2 bases and the J gene lost 0 bases, with 11 bases spanning the gap. CDR3 loop: CASSEWVGVAKNIQYF. The CDR3 DNA reads as TGTGCCAGCAGTGAATGGGTAGGAGTAGCCAAAAACATTCAGTACTTC.

This clone was counted a few times. The chain joins TRBV9 to TRBJ2-3; D is unclear. The V gene lost 0 bases and the J gene lost 2 bases, with 7 bases spanning the gap. The CDR3 runs to 14 residues. Germline V gives CDR1 SGDLS, CDR2 YYNGEE. The CDR3 nucleotides are TGTGCCAGCAGCGTAGCGCAGGCCACAGATACGCAGTATTTT. Translating it yields CASSVAQATDTQYF.

This clone has more than one count but fewer than ten. Additional DNA sequences in this sample encode the identical CDR3. This chain connects TRBV5-1 to TRBJ2-3, with D perhaps matching TRBD1 (5 bases). Germline assignment: CDR1 SGHRS and CDR2 YFSETQ. V dropped 5 bases and J dropped 3 bases, with 10 bases sitting between them. This CDR3 is built from 13 residues. The CDR3 nucleotides are TGCGCCAGCAGTTCCCCAGGGACAGATACGCAGTATTTT. This sequence encodes CASSSPGTDTQYF.

This chain connects TRBV18 to TRBJ2-4; the D gene could be TRBD1 or TRBD2 (5 bases each). The CDR3 is 15 residues long. Trimming took off 1 base at V and 0 bases at J, with 7 bases between the two ends. Per germline, CDR1 KGHSH and CDR2 LQKENI. This CDR3 reads CASSPLGVAKNIQYF. Written as DNA, the CDR3 is TGTGCCAGCTCACCACTGGGGGTAGCCAAAAACATTCAGTACTTC.

There are many counts of this clone. This sequence joins TRBV28 and TRBJ1-1; D remains unclear. The germline V and J ends were trimmed by 5 bases and 5 bases, with 3 bases remaining between them. Germline V gene sequence: CDR1 MDHEN, CDR2 SYDVKM. This CDR3 is built from 10 residues. The CDR3 is CASSRTEAFF. The DNA for the CDR3 is TGTGCCAGCAGTCGGACTGAAGCTTTCTTT. Drawing the rest from reference TRBV28 and TRBJ1-1, the complete variable domain is DVKVTQSSRYLVKRTGEKVFLECVQDMDHENMFWYRQDPGLGLRLIYFSYDVKMKEKGDIPEGYSVSREKKERFSLILESASTNQTSMYLCASSRTEAFFGQGTRLTVV.

This clone has a handful of counts. The V call is TRBV20-1, the J call TRBJ2-4; D gene ambiguous. This CDR3 spans 11 amino acids. CDR1 and CDR2 from the germline V gene are DFQATT and SNEGSKA (reference sequence). The V end was cut by 4 bases, the J end by 9 bases, with 10 bases between. Written as DNA, the CDR3 is TGCAGTGCTAACCCAGGAAGCATTCAGTACTTC. Translation gives CSANPGSIQYF.

This clone was found a few times. At the DNA level, this CDR3 is encoded by other sequences in the same sample as well. The chain couples TRBV29-1 to TRBJ2-3; TRBD2 matches 7 bases. Germline CDR1 and CDR2: SQVTM and ANQGSEA. The ends lost 4 bases at V and 6 bases at J; junction bases unmatched: 1. CDR3 length equals 11 residues. The CDR3 reads CSVAAGDTQYF. The CDR3 DNA is TGCAGCGTTGCAGCGGGGGATACGCAGTATTTT.

This clone showed up just a few times. In DNA, the CDR3 is TGTGCCAGCAGCCATACTAGCGGGACTTACAATGAGCAGTTCTTC. Residues: CASSHTSGTYNEQFF. The chain couples TRBV5-4 to TRBJ2-1; 10 nucleotides agree with TRBD2. CDR3 length equals 15 residues. Germline V gene sequence: CDR1 SGHNT, CDR2 YYREEE (reference sequence). Trimming at V came to 4 bases and at J to 4 bases, leaving 5 bases not matched to a gene. Using reference TRBV5-4 and TRBJ2-1 for the parts outside the CDR3, the full variable domain is ETGVTQSPTHLIKTRGQQVTLRCSSQSGHNTVSWYQQALGQGPQFIFQYYREEENGRGNFPPRFSGLQFPNYSSELNVNALELDDSALYLCASSHTSGTYNEQFFGPGTRLTVL.

This clone has a handful of counts. The gene calls are TRBV30 and TRBJ2-3; D not resolved. The V gene's germline CDR1 is GTSNPN and CDR2 SVGIG (reference sequence). The CDR3 is made up of 11 amino acids. Trimming cost V 2 bases and J 5 bases, with 5 bases left between them. The chain's CDR3 is CAWSYRDTQYF. The CDR3 nucleotides are TGTGCCTGGAGTTATAGAGATACGCAGTATTTT.

This clone was observed a handful of times. The chain uses TRBV7-9 and TRBJ2-1, with 9 nucleotides matching TRBD2. Germline V gene data show CDR1 as SEHNR and CDR2 as FQNEAQ (reference sequence). The CDR3 has 18 amino acids. V lost 1 base, J lost 3 bases, and 10 bases stayed unmatched. The chain's CDR3 is CASSLEGELAGLYNEQFF. The CDR3 DNA sequence: TGTGCCAGCAGCTTAGAAGGGGAGCTAGCGGGGCTCTACAATGAGCAGTTCTTC.

There are a few counts of this clone. Here the CDR3 DNA reads TGTGCCAGCAGTTTCGGGACCTCCGGTGGCTACACCTTC. The encoded protein is CASSFGTSGGYTF. The rearrangement joins TRBV28 to TRBJ1-2, with D perhaps matching TRBD1 (5 bases). The germline V gene has CDR1 MDHEN and CDR2 SYDVKM. The CDR3 sequence is 13 residues long. V was cut by 3 bases and J by 7 bases, with 12 bases left in between.